A selection of T cell receptor beta chains follows, all from one sample in a study of T cells after yellow fever vaccination. MiXCR, applied by TCRdb to the 5' RACE reads, yields one record per CDR3 protein. The sample consists of a few hundred thousand distinct CDR3 sequences, less than 9% of them appearing once. The sequenced sample was CD4+ T cells sorted from PBMCs, obtained 15 days after the yellow fever booster vaccination. The receptors here all came from a man aged 25 to 40 who received the YFV17D yellow fever vaccine. Each CDR3 is given with its conserved first and last residue. The order of the fields is clone size, D gene, J gene, V gene, CDR3 protein, CDR3 DNA. D genes are given only for firm matches. Only part of the rows carry a size: once, few, many, or a class if the clone is expanded.

size: few; D: TRBD2; J: TRBJ2-1; V: TRBV20-1; CDR3: CSARPTSHEQFF; DNA: TGCAGTGCTAGGCCGACTAGCCATGAGCAGTTCTTC
size: few; D: NA; J: TRBJ2-2; V: TRBV5-4; CDR3: CASSLVTGPNTGELFF; DNA: TGTGCCAGCAGCTTGGTTACTGGACCGAACACCGGGGAGCTGTTTTTT
size: NA; D: TRBD1; J: TRBJ2-7; V: TRBV11-2; CDR3: CASSLARDRVYEQYF; DNA: TGTGCCAGCAGCTTAGCCCGGGACAGGGTCTACGAGCAGTACTTC
size: many; D: NA; J: TRBJ2-5; V: TRBV28; CDR3: CASSSHGPQETQYF; DNA: TGTGCCAGCAGCTCCCATGGCCCCCAAGAGACCCAGTACTTC
size: NA; D: NA; J: TRBJ1-5; V: TRBV12-3/TRBV12-4; CDR3: CASSKTGYQPQHF; DNA: TGTGCCAGCAGTAAAACAGGGTATCAGCCCCAGCATTTT
size: NA; D: NA; J: TRBJ2-6; V: TRBV3-1; CDR3: CASSHSTGANVLTF; DNA: TGTGCCAGCAGCCACTCTACTGGGGCCAACGTCCTGACTTTC
size: NA; D: TRBD2; J: TRBJ2-1; V: TRBV28; CDR3: CASSPPVGDYSYNEQFF; DNA: TGTGCCAGCAGTCCCCCCGTCGGGGACTACTCCTACAATGAGCAGTTCTTC
size: many; D: TRBD2; J: TRBJ2-3; V: TRBV5-1; CDR3: CASSWTTSGRISTDTQYF; DNA: TGCGCCAGCAGCTGGACGACTAGCGGGAGGATTAGCACAGATACGCAGTATTTT
size: few; D: NA; J: TRBJ2-7; V: TRBV7-2; CDR3: CASSLQPTDEQYF; DNA: TGTGCCAGCAGCCTGCAGCCTACGGACGAGCAGTACTTC
size: few; D: NA; J: TRBJ2-7; V: TRBV2; CDR3: CASTGTDSYEQYF; DNA: TGTGCCAGTACCGGGACGGACTCCTACGAGCAGTACTTC
size: few; D: NA; J: TRBJ2-5; V: TRBV14; CDR3: CASSQDPYRRRETQYF; DNA: TGTGCCAGCAGCCAAGATCCATACAGAAGGAGAGAGACCCAGTACTTC
size: NA; D: TRBD1; J: TRBJ1-2; V: TRBV6-5; CDR3: CASRRTGGIYGYTF; DNA: TGTGCCAGCAGAAGGACAGGGGGCATCTATGGCTACACCTTC
size: many; D: NA; J: TRBJ2-5; V: TRBV25-1; CDR3: CASSAHTGTQYF; DNA: TGTGCCAGCAGTGCCCATACCGGGACCCAGTACTTC
size: NA; D: NA; J: TRBJ2-1; V: TRBV24-1; CDR3: CATSRGDEVGEQFF; DNA: TGTGCCACCAGCCGCGGGGATGAAGTTGGGGAGCAGTTCTTC
size: few; D: NA; J: TRBJ2-3; V: TRBV12-3/TRBV12-4; CDR3: CASTKGKTVSQYF; DNA: TGTGCCAGCACAAAGGGGAAGACAGTTTCGCAGTATTTT
size: many; D: NA; J: TRBJ2-7; V: TRBV12-3/TRBV12-4; CDR3: CASTAGGGTYEQYF; DNA: TGTGCCAGCACGGCGGGCGGCGGAACCTACGAGCAGTACTTC
size: NA; D: TRBD1; J: TRBJ1-2; V: TRBV12-3/TRBV12-4; CDR3: CASSLGAGQGVKGYTF; DNA: TGTGCCAGCAGTTTAGGTGCGGGACAGGGTGTTAAAGGCTACACCTTC
size: many; D: NA; J: TRBJ2-2; V: TRBV15; CDR3: CATSNAGELFF; DNA: TGTGCCACCAGCAATGCCGGGGAGCTGTTTTTT
size: many; D: NA; J: TRBJ2-1; V: TRBV2; CDR3: CASSLDRFFADEQFF; DNA: TGTGCCAGCAGTCTCGACAGGTTCTTCGCGGATGAGCAGTTCTTC
size: NA; D: TRBD1; J: TRBJ2-1; V: TRBV30; CDR3: CAWSLGLADRGVNEQFF; DNA: TGTGCCTGGAGTCTGGGTCTCGCGGACAGGGGAGTGAATGAGCAGTTCTTC
size: NA; D: TRBD1; J: TRBJ2-5; V: TRBV5-1; CDR3: CASSLAEGQGGTQYF; DNA: TGCGCCAGCAGCTTGGCCGAGGGACAGGGAGGGACCCAGTACTTC
size: NA; D: TRBD2; J: TRBJ2-7; V: TRBV6-5; CDR3: CASSYSRAGSYEQYF; DNA: TGTGCCAGCAGTTACTCGAGAGCGGGGTCCTACGAGCAGTACTTC
size: many; D: TRBD2; J: TRBJ2-5; V: TRBV29-1; CDR3: CSFTSGTETQYF; DNA: TGCAGCTTTACTAGCGGGACAGAGACCCAGTACTTC
size: few; D: NA; J: TRBJ1-2; V: TRBV6-2/TRBV6-3; CDR3: CASSIDRYGYTF; DNA: TGTGCCAGCAGTATAGACAGATATGGCTACACCTTC
size: NA; D: NA; J: TRBJ2-6; V: TRBV28; CDR3: CASSNRAGANVLTF; DNA: TGTGCCAGCAGTAACAGGGCTGGGGCCAACGTCCTGACTTTC
size: NA; D: NA; J: TRBJ2-2; V: TRBV5-1; CDR3: CATSGANTGELFF; DNA: TGCGCCACTTCAGGGGCGAACACCGGGGAGCTGTTTTTT
size: NA; D: NA; J: TRBJ2-7; V: TRBV29-1; CDR3: CSAAEGAGLSLEQYF; DNA: TGCAGCGCCGCCGAGGGAGCAGGGTTAAGTCTCGAGCAGTACTTC
size: NA; D: TRBD2; J: TRBJ2-5; V: TRBV25-1; CDR3: CASSGPSGSGKNQETQYF; DNA: TGTGCCAGCAGTGGCCCTAGCGGGAGCGGTAAAAACCAAGAGACCCAGTACTTC